The present T cell receptor beta chain was sequenced within a study of tumor-infiltrating lymphocytes in primary liver carcinoma. Unsorted whole blood yielded the blood RNA, and germline DNA was also extracted. A primer matching the constant region was used to make TCR beta cDNA from 450 to 550 ng of total RNA. Construction of TCR beta libraries relied on three successive nested multiplex PCR rounds employing slightly modified ARM-PCR. TCRdb re-called the multiplex PCR reads through MiXCR, storing one row per CDR3 protein. The data contain 300,000 to 350,000 distinct CDR3 sequences, about 61% of them singletons. This clonotype originated in a man aged 35-49 years with primary liver carcinoma and hepatitis B virus infection. The material sequenced was peripheral blood.

CDR3 in amino acids: CASKQTETQYF. For the CDR3, the DNA is TGCGCCAGCAAACAAACGGAGACCCAGTACTTC. V is TRBV5-1 and J is TRBJ2-5; D ambiguous. The germline CDR1 and CDR2 sequences are SGHRS and YFSETQ. Trimming removed 6 bases from V and 5 bases from J, with 8 bases in between. The CDR3 length is 11 residues.